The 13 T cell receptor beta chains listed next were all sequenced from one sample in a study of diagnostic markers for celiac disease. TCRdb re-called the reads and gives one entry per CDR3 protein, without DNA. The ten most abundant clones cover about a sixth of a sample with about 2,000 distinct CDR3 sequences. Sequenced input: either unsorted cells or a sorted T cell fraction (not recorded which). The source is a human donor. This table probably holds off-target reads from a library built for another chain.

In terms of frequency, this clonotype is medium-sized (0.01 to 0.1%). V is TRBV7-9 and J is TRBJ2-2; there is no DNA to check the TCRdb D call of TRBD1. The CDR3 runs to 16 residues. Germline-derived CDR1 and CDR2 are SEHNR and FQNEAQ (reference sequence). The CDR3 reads CASSSRDQGANGELFF.

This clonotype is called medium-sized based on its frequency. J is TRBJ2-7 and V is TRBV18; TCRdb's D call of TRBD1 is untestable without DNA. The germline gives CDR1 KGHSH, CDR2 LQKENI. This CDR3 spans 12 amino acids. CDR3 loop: CASSGTGNEQYF.

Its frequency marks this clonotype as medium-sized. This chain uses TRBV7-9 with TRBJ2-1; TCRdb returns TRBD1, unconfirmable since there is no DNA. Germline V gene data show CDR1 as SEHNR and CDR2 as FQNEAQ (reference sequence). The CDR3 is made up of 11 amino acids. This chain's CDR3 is CASGGYNEQFF.

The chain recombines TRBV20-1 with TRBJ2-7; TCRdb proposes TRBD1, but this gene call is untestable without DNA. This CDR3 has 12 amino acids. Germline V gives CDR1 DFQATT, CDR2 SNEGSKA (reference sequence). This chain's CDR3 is CSAGTGSYEQYF.

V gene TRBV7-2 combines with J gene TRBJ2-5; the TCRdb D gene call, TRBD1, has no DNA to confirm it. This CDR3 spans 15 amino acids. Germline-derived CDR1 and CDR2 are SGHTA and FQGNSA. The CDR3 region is CASSLGAGREETQYF.

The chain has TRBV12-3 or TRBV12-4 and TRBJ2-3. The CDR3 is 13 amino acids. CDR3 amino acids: CASSSQVTDTQYF.

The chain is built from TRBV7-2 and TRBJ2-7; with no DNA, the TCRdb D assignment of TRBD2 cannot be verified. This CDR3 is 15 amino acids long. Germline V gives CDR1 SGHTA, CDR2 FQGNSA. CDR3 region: CASSLGVGRSYEQYF.

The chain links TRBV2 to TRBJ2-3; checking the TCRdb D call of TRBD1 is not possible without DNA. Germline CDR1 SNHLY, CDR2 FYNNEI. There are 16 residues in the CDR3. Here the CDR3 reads CASRQDSWTATDTQYF.

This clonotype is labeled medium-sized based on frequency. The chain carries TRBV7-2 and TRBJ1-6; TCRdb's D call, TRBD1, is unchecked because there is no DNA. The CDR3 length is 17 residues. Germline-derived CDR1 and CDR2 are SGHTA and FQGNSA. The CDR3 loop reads CASSSPGLWPSTSPLHF.

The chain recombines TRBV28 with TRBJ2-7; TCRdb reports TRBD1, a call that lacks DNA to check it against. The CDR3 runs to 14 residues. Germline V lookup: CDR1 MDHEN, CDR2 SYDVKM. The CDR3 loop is CASTQGGPPYEQYF.

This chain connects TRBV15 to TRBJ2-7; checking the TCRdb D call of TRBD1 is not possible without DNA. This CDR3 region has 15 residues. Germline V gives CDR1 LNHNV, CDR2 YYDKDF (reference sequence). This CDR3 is CATRGTRGVDYEQYF.

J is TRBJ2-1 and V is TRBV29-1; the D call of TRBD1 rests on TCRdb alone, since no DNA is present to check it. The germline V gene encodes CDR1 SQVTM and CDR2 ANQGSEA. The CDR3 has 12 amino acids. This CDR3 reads CSAPGSPGEQFF.

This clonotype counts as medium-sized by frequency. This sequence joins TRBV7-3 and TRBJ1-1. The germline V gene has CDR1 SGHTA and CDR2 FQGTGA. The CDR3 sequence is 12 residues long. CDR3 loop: CASSGLNTEAFF.